Below are 30 T cell receptor beta chains sequenced from a single sample in a study of technical replicates of blood from a few donors. Assay: immunoSEQ multiplex PCR; the TCRdb copy retains only in-frame clones and omits some. The sample carries around 68,000 clones, under 98% recorded once. The specimen was T cells isolated from PBMCs. These receptors originate from a human donor in good health.

This clone came up once. J is TRBJ2-7 and V is TRBV29-1; 8 bases align to TRBD1. Looked up from germline, CDR1 is SQVTM and CDR2 is ANQGSEA. The CDR3 has 12 amino acids. Trimming cost V 4 bases and J 3 bases; bases outside gene matches: 2. The chain's CDR3 is CSVVTGGYEQYF. In nucleotides, the CDR3 is TGCAGCGTTGTAACAGGGGGCTACGAGCAGTACTTC.

The chain employs TRBV11-2 and TRBJ2-2; possibly TRBD1 for D (6 bases). Trimming shortened V by 5 bases and J by 5 bases, and 15 bases separated the two germline ends. The length of the CDR3 is 15 residues. Germline-derived CDR1 and CDR2 are SGHAT and FQNNGV. CDR3 in DNA: TGTGCCAGCAGCCCCACAGGGATGGAGACCGGGGAGCTGTTTTTT. This sequence encodes CASSPTGMETGELFF.

This clone was counted a few times. This sequence joins TRBV28 and TRBJ2-7, with TRBD1 matching over 8 bases. Trimming took 5 bases from V and 3 from J; bases not matched to a gene: 9. The CDR3 covers 15 residues. Germline CDR1 is MDHEN and CDR2 is SYDVKM. The CDR3 nucleotides are TGTGCCAGCAGTACTACCGGGACAGGATACTACGAGCAGTACTTC. Translating gives CASSTTGTGYYEQYF.

The chain joins TRBV27 to TRBJ2-7; 11 nucleotides line up with TRBD1. From germline, CDR1 is MNHEY and CDR2 SMNVEV (reference sequence). The CDR3 sequence is 17 residues long. Losses at the gene ends were 0 bases for V and 3 bases for J; bases not matched to a gene: 7. CDR3 residues: CASSLSWPGQGDYEQYF. The CDR3 nucleotides are TGTGCCAGCAGTTTATCTTGGCCGGGACAGGGGGACTACGAGCAGTACTTC.

The genes are TRBV5-4 and TRBJ2-7, with 10 bases that match TRBD2. CDR1 and CDR2 (germline): SGHNT, YYREEE (reference sequence). This CDR3 has 17 amino acids. V shed 0 bases and J 2 bases; nucleotides not matched to a gene: 8. CDR3 bases: TGTGCCAGCAGCTTGGGGATTGTAGCGGGAGGAACCTACGAGCAGTACTTC. Translating gives CASSLGIVAGGTYEQYF.

The V gene is TRBV4-1, the J gene TRBJ2-1; TRBD2 is a possible D gene (6 bases). This CDR3 spans 18 amino acids. The germline CDR1 and CDR2 sequences are MGHRA and YSYEKL. V lost 4 bases, J lost 2 bases, and 21 bases lay in between. The CDR3 region has the DNA TGCGCCAGCAGCCCTCCCGGTTCGGGAGACTCGGCCTACAATGAGCAGTTCTTC. Translation gives CASSPPGSGDSAYNEQFF.

The chain joins TRBV6-5 to TRBJ2-1, with 13 positions matching TRBD2. The CDR3 length is 15 residues. From germline, CDR1 is MNHEY and CDR2 SVGAGI. V trimming: 2 bases; J trimming: 7 bases; junction bases outside the gene matches: 2. CDR3 loop: CASSYGTSGNNEQFF. CDR3 bases: TGTGCCAGCAGTTACGGGACTAGCGGGAATAATGAGCAGTTCTTC.

The V and J genes are TRBV6-6 and TRBJ2-7, with TRBD1 matching over 7 bases. Germline V gives CDR1 MNHNY, CDR2 SVGAGI (reference sequence). The CDR3 is made up of 14 amino acids. Trimming at V came to 6 bases and at J to 2 bases, leaving 7 bases not matched to a gene. This CDR3 is CASSHSTGPYEQYF. The CDR3 DNA reads as TGTGCCAGCAGCCACTCGACAGGGCCCTACGAGCAGTACTTC.

The chain carries TRBV7-3 and TRBJ2-1, with TRBD2 matching over 8 bases. Germline CDR1 SGHTA, CDR2 FQGTGA. Germline trimming cut 5 bases from V and 2 bases from J; bases unmatched to any gene: 8. The CDR3 covers 16 residues. The CDR3 sequence: CASSPAAGAPYNEQFF. In DNA form, the CDR3 reads TGTGCCAGCAGCCCTGCAGCGGGAGCCCCCTACAATGAGCAGTTCTTC. Together with reference TRBV7-3 and TRBJ2-1, the CDR3 gives the full variable domain: GAGVSQTPSNKVTEKGKYVELRCDPISGHTALYWYRQSLGQGPEFLIYFQGTGAADDSGLPNDRFFAVRPEGSVSTLKIQRTERGDSAVYLCASSPAAGAPYNEQFFGPGTRLTVL.

The chain links TRBV29-1 to TRBJ2-2; D remains ambiguous. The CDR3 totals 11 residues. Trimming left V 4 bases short and J 5 bases short, with 5 bases between. Germline V CDR1 and CDR2: SQVTM, ANQGSEA. The CDR3 nucleotides are TGCAGCGTTGCGGGTACCGGGGAGCTGTTTTTT. This translates into CSVAGTGELFF.

Only one count was recorded for this clone. The rearrangement uses TRBV28 and TRBJ2-7; D remains unclear. With 5 bases removed from V and 3 bases from J, the gap between germline ends came to 17 bases. Germline loops: CDR1 MDHEN, CDR2 SYDVKM. The CDR3 runs to 15 residues. Here the CDR3 reads CASSPTFEVNYEQYF. CDR3 DNA: TGTGCCAGCAGTCCGACCTTTGAGGTTAACTACGAGCAGTACTTC.

On this clone itself: Germline and junction disagree at one end, which may indicate a read error. V usage is TRBV29-1 and J usage is TRBJ1-2; D is possibly TRBD1 (5 bases). Looked up from germline, CDR1 is SQVTM and CDR2 is ANQGSEA. The CDR3 extends over 15 amino acids. The CDR3 loop reads CSVEGEVQSSYGYTF. The CDR3 DNA sequence: TGCAGCGTGGAAGGGGAGGTTCAGAGCTCCTATGGCTACACCTTC.

The gene calls are TRBV5-4 and TRBJ1-2; D gene ambiguous. Trimming took 5 bases from V and 1 from J, leaving 15 bases between them. Germline V gene lookup returns CDR1 SGHNT and CDR2 YYREEE (reference sequence). The CDR3 extends over 15 amino acids. The CDR3 bases are TGTGCCAGCAGGCCTGGGAGCATAGTTAACTATGGCTACACCTTC. It specifies CASRPGSIVNYGYTF.

This clone was observed a handful of times. This CDR3 is CASSLVMGQNTGELFF. The CDR3 DNA sequence: TGTGCCAGCAGCTTAGTAATGGGACAGAACACCGGGGAGCTGTTTTTT. J is TRBJ2-2 and V is TRBV11-1; D may be TRBD1 (6 bases). The CDR3 extends over 16 amino acids. The germline CDR1 and CDR2 sequences are SGHAT and FQDESV (reference sequence). Between the trimmed V and J ends, which lost 1 base and 1 base, there was a span of 10 bases.

This clone was seen just once. The chain carries TRBV9 and TRBJ2-5, with D tentatively TRBD1 (5 bases). Trimming took off 1 base at V and 5 bases at J, with 15 bases between the two ends. The CDR3 sequence is 15 residues long. The V gene's germline CDR1 is SGDLS and CDR2 YYNGEE. The CDR3: CASSVTGRGVETQYF. The CDR3 DNA is TGTGCCAGCAGCGTAACAGGTAGAGGTGTTGAGACCCAGTACTTC.

The chain carries TRBV30 and TRBJ2-3, with TRBD2 identical over 9 bases. V shed 3 bases and J 4 bases; nucleotides not matched to a gene: 14. CDR3 length equals 17 residues. Germline V gene lookup returns CDR1 GTSNPN and CDR2 SVGIG (reference sequence). CDR3 amino acids: CAWSPNWGTSSADTQYF. The CDR3 nucleotides are TGTGCCTGGAGCCCAAATTGGGGGACTAGCAGTGCAGATACGCAGTATTTT.

The chain uses TRBV2 and TRBJ1-1; D remains unclear. V was pared by 2 bases and J by 1 base, with 5 bases between. The CDR3 is made up of 13 amino acids. Germline V CDR1 and CDR2: SNHLY, FYNNEI. DNA of the CDR3: TGTGCCAGCAGTGAACAGTGGAACACTGAAGCTTTCTTT. Residues: CASSEQWNTEAFF. The variable domain in full, completed from reference TRBV2 and TRBJ1-1, reads EPEVTQTPSHQVTQMGQEVILRCVPISNHLYFYWYRQILGQKVEFLVSFYNNEISEKSEIFDDQFSVERPDGSNFTLKIRSTKLEDSAMYFCASSEQWNTEAFFGQGTRLTVV.

V and J are TRBV5-1 and TRBJ1-2, with 10 bases fitting TRBD1. This CDR3 has 13 residues. Germline lookup yields CDR1 SGHRS and CDR2 YFSETQ. J gave up 8 bases and V 4 bases, and 5 bases lay outside the gene matches. Written as DNA, the CDR3 is TGCGCCAGCAGCAGGGGACAGGGGAACGGCTACACCTTC. As protein: CASSRGQGNGYTF.

The gene calls are TRBV30 and TRBJ1-1, with 8 nucleotides matching TRBD1. The CDR3 runs to 14 residues. CDR1 and CDR2 from the germline V gene are GTSNPN and SVGIG (reference sequence). V was pared by 4 bases and J by 1 base, with 5 bases of the junction left unmatched. DNA of the CDR3: TGTGCCTGGAAACGCGGGACAGGGAACACTGAAGCTTTCTTT. This codes for CAWKRGTGNTEAFF. Variable domain in full (rest from reference TRBV30 and TRBJ1-1): SQTIHQWPATLVQPVGSPLSLECTVEGTSNPNLYWYRQAAGRGLQLLFYSVGIGQISSEVPQNLSASRPQDRQFILSSKKLLLSDSGFYLCAWKRGTGNTEAFFGQGTRLTVV.

The chain is built from TRBV19 and TRBJ1-5; 9 nucleotides align to TRBD1. Germline V gene lookup returns CDR1 LNHDA and CDR2 SQIVND (reference sequence). The CDR3 consists of 19 residues. V lost 7 bases to trimming and J lost 5 bases; unmatched junction nucleotides: 21. The chain's CDR3 is CASNYEIRAGTGPYQPQHF. The CDR3 nucleotides are TGTGCCAGTAATTACGAAATTAGGGCCGGGACAGGGCCCTATCAGCCCCAGCATTTT. Full variable domain (missing parts from reference TRBV19 and TRBJ1-5): DGGITQSPKYLFRKEGQNVTLSCEQNLNHDAMYWYRQDPGQGLRLIYYSQIVNDFQKGDIAEGYSVSREKKESFPLTVTSAQKNPTAFYLCASNYEIRAGTGPYQPQHFGDGTRLSIL.

The chain employs TRBV9 and TRBJ1-1; the D is unclear. Trimming took 0 bases from V and 7 from J, leaving 7 bases between them. The CDR3 consists of 12 residues. CDR1 and CDR2 from the germline V gene are SGDLS and YYNGEE. The chain's CDR3 is CASSVDRDEAFF. The CDR3 nucleotides read TGTGCCAGCAGCGTAGACCGGGATGAAGCTTTCTTT.

This clone was seen once. V is TRBV10-2 and J is TRBJ2-1; 10 bases are shared with TRBD2. This CDR3 has 16 amino acids. Trimming removed 4 bases from V and 6 bases from J; junction bases left unmatched: 9. Germline assignment: CDR1 WSHSY and CDR2 SAAADI. Here the CDR3 DNA reads TGCGCCAGCAGTGCCCCTAGCGGGAGAAAGGGCAATGAGCAGTTCTTC. Residues: CASSAPSGRKGNEQFF.

This sequence joins TRBV11-3 and TRBJ2-2, with a possible D match to TRBD1 (6 bases). Per the germline V gene, CDR1 is SGHNT and CDR2 is YENEEA. The CDR3 is made up of 15 amino acids. Trimming left V 6 bases short and J 7 bases short, with 18 bases between. The CDR3: CASSLLSGAGGELFF. Here the CDR3 DNA reads TGTGCCAGCAGTCTTCTGTCAGGGGCCGGCGGGGAGCTGTTTTTT.

The rearrangement joins TRBV19 to TRBJ1-5, with 7 bases aligning to TRBD1. The V gene's germline CDR1 is LNHDA and CDR2 SQIVND (reference sequence). The CDR3 loop spans 15 amino acids. V trimming: 5 bases; J trimming: 3 bases; junction bases outside the gene matches: 7. The CDR3: CASSLRQGPNQPQHF. The CDR3 DNA follows: TGTGCCAGTAGTCTAAGACAGGGACCCAATCAGCCCCAGCATTTT.

On this clone itself: A read error may produce the germline difference seen at one junction end. The chain links TRBV19 to TRBJ2-4; tentative D call: TRBD1 (7 bases). In germline, CDR1 is LNHDA, CDR2 SQIVND (reference sequence). CDR3 size: 13 residues. CDR3 DNA sequence: TGTGCCAGTCGGGGGACAGCCCAAAACATTCAGTACTTC. It is translated as CASRGTAQNIQYF.

The chain couples TRBV11-3 to TRBJ2-1, with D perhaps matching TRBD2 (5 bases). Germline V gene sequence: CDR1 SGHNT, CDR2 YENEEA. The CDR3 runs 15 residues. V gave up 5 bases and J gave up 4 bases, with 15 bases separating them. The CDR3 sequence is CASSRGSGPYNEQFF. The CDR3 bases are TGTGCCAGCAGCCGAGGGAGCGGTCCTTACAATGAGCAGTTCTTC.

This chain joins TRBV28 and TRBJ2-1, with 8 bases that match TRBD1. Trimming cost V 8 bases and J 9 bases; bases outside gene matches: 12. Looked up from germline, CDR1 is MDHEN and CDR2 is SYDVKM. The CDR3 has 14 residues. DNA of the CDR3: TGTGCCAGCCTGGGGATACAGGGGGTGAGTGAGCAGTTCTTC. This sequence encodes CASLGIQGVSEQFF.

This chain uses TRBV9 with TRBJ2-3; D unclear. Germline V gene sequence: CDR1 SGDLS, CDR2 YYNGEE. The CDR3 consists of 13 residues. V was trimmed by 0 bases and J by 6 bases, leaving 8 bases between them. The CDR3 sequence is CASSVAGGDTQYF. The CDR3 DNA reads as TGTGCCAGCAGCGTAGCGGGTGGGGATACGCAGTATTTT.

The V and J genes are TRBV7-2 and TRBJ1-2; weak D call: TRBD1 (5 bases). The CDR3 is 14 residues long. The V end was cut by 1 base, the J end by 4 bases, with 10 bases between. Germline V gene sequence: CDR1 SGHTA, CDR2 FQGNSA. CDR3 nucleotide sequence: TGTGCCAGCAGCTTAGACAGGTCGACCTATGGCTACACCTTC. Translation: CASSLDRSTYGYTF.

The rearrangement links TRBV10-3 to TRBJ2-1; 9 bases line up with TRBD2. V shed 3 bases, J shed 8 bases, and the junction held 2 bases outside the gene matches. This CDR3 has 13 residues. The germline gives CDR1 ENHRY, CDR2 SYGVKD. This CDR3 reads CAISDRTSDEQFF. The DNA for the CDR3 is TGTGCCATCAGTGATAGGACTAGCGATGAGCAGTTCTTC.